This T cell receptor (beta chain) was captured by sequencing in a study of blood T cell repertoires in COVID-19. In the study overall: Sample material is recorded as cDNA or gDNA derived from T cells, B-cell-depleted T cells, or PBMCs.

Original processing notes: Quantification of nucleated cells was approximated via reference gene primer amplification. The repertoire was sequenced with immunoSEQ multiplex PCR; TCRdb's copy has only in-frame clones and lacks some. For V, J and clone size, that table is used; D and trimming come from the DNA. Among hundreds of thousands of clones listed, roughly 90% were seen once. Germline assignment: CDR1 SGHTA and CDR2 FQGNSA. CDR3 length: 14 residues. The J segment lost 4 bases and the V segment lost 3 bases, leaving 5 bases of the junction unmatched. Sequencing used peripheral blood. The sequence was obtained from a woman in her thirties with COVID-19, enrolled during active disease. The genes are TRBV7-2 and TRBJ2-5; TRBD1 matches at 7 bases. The CDR3 sequence is CASSFGTARETQYF. The CDR3 coding sequence is TGTGCCAGCAGCTTTGGGACAGCCCGAGAGACCCAGTACTTC.